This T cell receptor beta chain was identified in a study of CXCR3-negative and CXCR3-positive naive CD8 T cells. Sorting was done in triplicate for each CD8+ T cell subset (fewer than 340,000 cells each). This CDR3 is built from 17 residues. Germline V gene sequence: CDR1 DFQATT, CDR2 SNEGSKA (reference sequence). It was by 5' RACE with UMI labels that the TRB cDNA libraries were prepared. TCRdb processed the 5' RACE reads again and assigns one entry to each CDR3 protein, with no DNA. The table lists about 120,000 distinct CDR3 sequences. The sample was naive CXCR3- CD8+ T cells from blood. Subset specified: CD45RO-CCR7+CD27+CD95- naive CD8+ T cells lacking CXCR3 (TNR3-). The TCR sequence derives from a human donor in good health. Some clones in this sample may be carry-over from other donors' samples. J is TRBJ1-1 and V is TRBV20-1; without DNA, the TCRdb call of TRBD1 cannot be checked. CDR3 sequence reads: CSATGWTGESINTEAFF.